The sequence of this T cell receptor (beta chain) was determined in a study of T and B cells in COVID-19 patients. Background on the study: Of about 19 active-infection patients, under 15 were critically ill with mechanical ventilation or extracorporeal membrane oxygenation.

This CDR3 region has 12 residues. Trimming shortened V by 4 bases and J by 4 bases, and 4 bases separated the two germline ends. CDR1 and CDR2 (germline): MDHEN, SYDVKM. BIOMED2 TRB-A/B primer pools were used in multiplex TRB PCR. One entry per CDR3 protein, called by TCRdb with MiXCR from the multiplex PCR reads. The sample has 8,300 or so distinct CDR3 sequences, 20% to 30% seen once. Concerning this clonotype itself: Its antigen is not known.

Blood genomic DNA input for TRB amplification was roughly 220-500 ng. Study results and limitations: In COVID-19 patients, T cell receptor beta variable and joining gene use was reportedly strongly skewed. Symptomatic-phase blood samples from mildly ill patients and early samples from severe cases were scarce.

The receptor's source is a human donor with active COVID-19. The sequencing input was blood. The chain links TRBV28 to TRBJ1-4; D ambiguous. Here the CDR3 reads CASSSYNEKLFF. DNA for the CDR3: TGTGCCAGCAGTTCGTATAATGAAAAACTGTTTTTT.